The source of this T cell receptor (beta chain) is a study of T cells after yellow fever vaccination. This clonotype was found many times. Trimming left V 1 base short and J 2 bases short, with 12 bases between. This CDR3 spans 16 amino acids. Per germline, CDR1 MGHRA and CDR2 YSYEKL. TCRdb called the 5' RACE reads again in MiXCR, with one record for every CDR3 protein. The sample lists over 45,000 distinct CDR3 sequences; approximately 6% were seen once. The clonotype was recovered from a man between 18 and 35 years old who received the YFV17D yellow fever vaccine. The material was PBMCs, either bulk or a sorted T-cell subset (CD4+, CD8+, memory, or dextramer-sorted; not recorded which), obtained on the day of the yellow fever booster vaccination. The chain is built from TRBV4-1 and TRBJ1-5, with D possibly being TRBD1 (6 bases). As DNA, the CDR3 is TGCGCCAGCAGCCAAGGGCAGGGGTTCGGCAATCAGCCCCAGCATTTT. This translates into CASSQGQGFGNQPQHF.